This TCR beta chain was obtained from a study of T cell repertoires in cytomegalovirus infection. At the level of the study: Signatures in public TCR beta sequences pointed to both CMV infection and matching HLA type.

Overall study findings and caveats: CMV carriers with the relevant HLA were identified by cumulative public TCR beta family frequency.

V shed 4 bases, J shed 8 bases, and the junction held 9 bases outside the gene matches. CDR1 is MDHEN, CDR2 SYDVKM, per germline. There are 15 residues in the CDR3. This clonotype was counted between two and nine times. What it binds is unknown. Using its own MiXCR run on the reads, TCRdb lists one record per CDR3 protein. The repertoire includes about 360,000 distinct CDR3 sequences, over 15% of them detected once, and 7.5% to 9% sits in the top ten. The sequence was collected from a human donor in good health (CMV status not recorded). Some clones in this sample may be carry-over from other donors' samples. The sequencing sample was made of PBMCs. The chain carries TRBV28 and TRBJ2-1, with 9 bases identical to TRBD2. CDR3 region: CASSSTSGLRDEQFF. CDR3 nucleotide sequence: TGTGCCAGCAGTTCGACTAGCGGACTCCGGGATGAGCAGTTCTTC.